Listed below are T cell receptor beta chains from one sample, sequenced in a study of CD8+ T cells in alopecia areata. Measured with immunoSEQ multiplex PCR; TCRdb has only the in-frame clones, and not every one. The sample has some 130,000 clones, approximately 48% seen once. The starting material was CD8+ T cells sorted from blood, obtained at week 0. These receptors were obtained from a human donor with alopecia areata. Each CDR3 is given without its conserved first and last residue.

v_call cdr3_aa
TRBV4-1 ASSQPFGGSDTEAF
TRBV6-5 ASRQDSAYNEQF
TRBV6-5 ASSLASGVYNEQF
TRBV7-6 ASSSHGWGPGNTIY
TRBV6-1 ASSEEAGGQETQY
TRBV9 ASSEGTDDYEQY
TRBV15 ATSRTGPDAQETQY
TRBV4-1 ASLADNEQF
TRBV14 ASSQASGGPYTGELF
TRBV29-1 SVRYPDGSYEQY
TRBV30 AWYRPDTQY
TRBV9 ASSEGGWVTEAF
TRBV30 AWSVTGAISYYGYT
TRBV27 ASSFAGANYGYT
TRBV5-6 ASSLGSGTSTEAF
TRBV30 AWSVDGFYGYT
TRBV29-1 SVELPGPGELF
TRBV6-6 ASSEQGGHTGELF
TRBV19 ASRGHLMNTEAF
TRBV9 ASSEHRGKNTEAF
TRBV7-8 ASSPDRGNSPLH
TRBV29-1 SAMTGEVEKLF
TRBV29-1 SVEIAVGEAF
TRBV5-6 ASSLAPSYEQY
TRBV29-1 SVENTGTPNYGYT
TRBV7-8 ASSLLTGASYEQY
TRBV2 ASSETSNTATQY
TRBV25-1 ASSESGGEETQY
TRBV6-5 ASSYSSGTQPQH
TRBV4-3 ASSQIQGNYLNSPLH
TRBV7-9 AVPSINYNEQF
TRBV29-1 SPSNEGNEQF
TRBV27 ASSLGTHSNQPQH
TRBV7-9 ASSSAGTGPLDTEAF
TRBV7-3 ASSLYGDGDTQY
TRBV7-9 ASSLGFGASSSYNEQF
TRBV30 ASAWSSYNEQF
TRBV7-9 ATWTSGEETQY
TRBV7-9 ASSLGNQPQH
TRBV30 AWSVGGNTEAF
TRBV27 ASNTGFPLNQPQH
TRBV29-1 SVEDRGTYGYT
TRBV19 ASSIVGWTEAF
TRBV4-1 ASSQGAGVNSPLH
TRBV7-2 ASSLGGHYGYT
TRBV9 ASVANTGELF
TRBV4-1 ASSQPSRNTEAF
TRBV2 ASSSQDFYEQY
TRBV11-2 ASSLTRSEQF
TRBV2 ASSEEGSGGEQETQY
TRBV18 ASSPPTEETQY
TRBV11-2 ASSLRRDTQY
TRBV29-1 SIRDGTNEKLF
TRBV5-6 ASSSHRGSYEQY
TRBV27 ASSPGQAQETQY
TRBV13 ASSLQGGGYEQY
TRBV5-1 ASSAGQGYEQY
TRBV29-1 SVVPAEETQY